Presented here are 10 T cell receptor beta chains from one specimen sequenced in a study of CD8 T cells in ankylosing spondylitis. General study results and limits: Within ankylosing spondylitis blood, a TCR beta motif made up of eight highly homologous variants appeared to be characteristic.

TCRdb reprocessed the 5' RACE reads with MiXCR, giving one entry per CDR3 protein. Of approximately 500,000 distinct CDR3 sequences listed, about 13% are singletons. What these receptors recognize is not known. The sample consisted of blood, either unsorted or a sorted T cell fraction (not recorded which). These receptors were taken from a male donor with ankylosing spondylitis.

This clonotype was detected only a few times. The chain recombines TRBV27 with TRBJ1-1, with D possibly matching TRBD1 (5 bases). V was trimmed by 3 bases and J by 1 base, leaving 15 bases between them. This CDR3 region has 16 residues. Germline V gene sequence: CDR1 MNHEY, CDR2 SMNVEV (reference sequence). The CDR3 here is CASSLGGRVRNTEAFF. For the CDR3, the DNA is TGTGCCAGCAGTTTGGGGGGGAGGGTTAGGAACACTGAAGCTTTCTTT.

This clonotype was recorded a few times. CDR3 DNA: TGTGCCAGCAGCTTACGGGGACTAGCGACTACTGGGCAGTTCTTC. This translates into CASSLRGLATTGQFF. The chain is built from TRBV11-2 and TRBJ2-1; the match to TRBD2 covers 10 bases. The junction had 10 bases not matched to a gene; V was cut back by 2 bases and J by 12 bases. The CDR3 runs 15 residues. CDR1 and CDR2 (germline): SGHAT, FQNNGV.

The sample holds a few counts of this clonotype. The V and J genes are TRBV20-1 and TRBJ2-5, with 9 bases matching TRBD1. V trimming: 5 bases; J trimming: 0 bases; junction bases outside the gene matches: 7. Germline-derived CDR1 and CDR2 are DFQATT and SNEGSKA (reference sequence). The CDR3 spans 15 residues. The CDR3 region is CSADCRQGDQETQYF. The CDR3 DNA reads as TGCAGTGCTGACTGCCGACAGGGGGACCAAGAGACCCAGTACTTC.

Only a few counts were recorded for this clonotype. The chain carries TRBV20-1 and TRBJ1-1; TRBD1 matches at 7 bases. The trim removed 6 bases at V and 0 bases at J, leaving 13 bases unmatched. The CDR3 runs to 16 residues. Looked up from germline, CDR1 is DFQATT and CDR2 is SNEGSKA (reference sequence). CDR3 coding DNA: TGCAGTGCCCTTATAGCCAGACAGGGAATGAACACTGAAGCTTTCTTT. It specifies CSALIARQGMNTEAFF.

This clonotype was counted between two and nine times. The rearrangement joins TRBV20-1 to TRBJ1-6; no reliable D call. The CDR3 extends over 14 amino acids. CDR1 and CDR2 (germline): DFQATT, SNEGSKA (reference sequence). Trimming stripped 0 bases from V and 10 bases from J, with 13 bases between. Written as DNA, the CDR3 is TGCAGTGCTAGAGATATTCGGGGTAACTCACCCCTCCACTTT. The encoded protein is CSARDIRGNSPLHF.

In its sample, this clonotype was seen many times. The chain recombines TRBV5-1 with TRBJ1-1; weak D call: TRBD1 (5 bases). Germline lookup yields CDR1 SGHRS and CDR2 YFSETQ. With 2 bases removed from V and 5 bases from J, the gap between germline ends came to 13 bases. The CDR3 extends over 14 amino acids. CDR3 region: CASSFEGPGTEAFF. CDR3 nucleotides: TGCGCCAGCAGCTTCGAGGGACCGGGGACTGAAGCTTTCTTT.

The V gene is TRBV18, the J gene TRBJ1-3; D not certain. CDR3 size: 12 residues. V was shortened by 1 base and J by 9 bases, with 7 bases between the two germline ends. Germline CDR1 KGHSH, CDR2 LQKENI. CDR3 sequence: CASSPLDGTIYF. The CDR3, as DNA: TGTGCCAGCTCACCACTGGACGGCACCATATATTTT.

V usage is TRBV3-1 and J usage is TRBJ1-1; D is unclear. V lost 0 bases to trimming and J lost 3 bases, with 11 bases between them. There are 15 residues in the CDR3. CDR1 and CDR2 (germline): LGHDT, YNNKEL (reference sequence). CDR3 DNA sequence: TGTGCCAGCAGCCAAGAAGAGGCGATTGACACTGAAGCTTTCTTT. It encodes CASSQEEAIDTEAFF.

This chain connects TRBV20-1 to TRBJ1-1; D perhaps matches TRBD1 (5 bases). The V end lost 1 base, the J end lost 2 bases, and 8 bases lay between the germline ends. This CDR3 spans 13 amino acids. Germline CDR1 DFQATT, CDR2 SNEGSKA (reference sequence). CDR3 DNA sequence: TGCAGTGCTAGAGGCAGGGTTAACACTGAAGCTTTCTTT. Its translation: CSARGRVNTEAFF.

V and J are TRBV7-2 and TRBJ1-2; D may be TRBD1 (6 bases). Trimming left V 4 bases short and J 4 bases short, with 16 bases between. The germline V gene encodes CDR1 SGHTA and CDR2 FQGNSA. The CDR3 covers 15 residues. The chain's CDR3 is CASSSQGSLAYGYTF. The CDR3, as DNA: TGTGCCAGCAGCTCACAGGGATCACTGGCCTATGGCTACACCTTC.